This T cell receptor (beta chain) was identified in a study of cytomegalovirus exposure and HLA in healthy donors (dated by TCRdb to about 2017). General notes on the study: According to an earlier analysis of around 600 of the donors, some 180 million T cells yielded 117 million unique TCR beta sequences and less than 300 Gb of sequence data. An early release covering roughly 600 HLA-typed donors comprised about 290 gigabases of sequencing data and tens of millions of unique TCR sequences. The genetic ancestry cluster associated with self-reported Caucasian donors included about 81% of the roughly 410 genotyped donors. The study was designed to test whether signatures of past pathogen exposure could be identified by cataloging public T cell receptors. The study used immunosequencing to profile the T cell repertoires of 666 subjects and linked those repertoires to cytomegalovirus serostatus. Besides the first cohort of roughly 640 subjects, a separate validation cohort made up of 120 different subjects was used. To predict cytomegalovirus infection status, the study combined high-throughput TCR immunosequencing, statistical association of individual TCRs with disease status, and machine learning. A later analysis re-analyzed previously published TCR beta repertoires from 600 to 850 donors and added high-resolution HLA genotyping to study TCR occurrence patterns. The later analysis used no new phenotypic data to find candidate immune exposures, relying instead on TCR beta sequences and their occurrence across donors. An earlier analysis of approximately 500 of the donors applied high-throughput TCR beta sequencing to assess whether each TCR beta V gene segment acted as functional or pseudogenic. Donor age, sex, ethnicity and CMV serostatus were collected together with the repertoire data. A later genetic analysis took genome-wide SNP genotypes for about 55% of the 666 donors and used that subset as a discovery cohort. Every repertoire in the discovery cohort had been generated on one and the same sequencing platform. HLA typing covered class I and class II loci at four-digit resolution. Typing coverage varied by locus: roughly 629-640 donors for A, B, C, DRB1 and DQB1; about 520 for DQA1; approximately 570 for DPA1; more than 450 for DPB1. Four or five DR-DQ haplotypes were handled as single units for association and clustering, since linkage in the cohort was strong. Among around 400 genotyped donors of the cohort, an average of roughly 230,000 unique TCR beta nucleotide sequences was sequenced per donor, of which 15% to 20% were non-productive. General study outcomes and caveats: The authors suggested that the approach could potentially be extended to other disease states and immunological phenotypes. Most TCR sequences were observed very rarely across donors, whereas some public TCRs were present in many individuals. A later genetic analysis reported fewer N-insertions in productive TCRs among donors in an Asian-associated ancestry cluster than the roughly 700-donor mean. In a later analysis, the rate of TCR association differed among HLA loci, with DRB1 alleles having the most associated TCRs and HLA-C alleles having the fewest. Cytomegalovirus status was reported to be diagnosed by the classifier with high specificity and sensitivity in both the original and validation cohorts. Compared with equally common non-associated chains, HLA-associated TCR beta chains in a later analysis were more clonally expanded and had lower generation probabilities. Over 15 rarely observed V segments, including chromosome 9 orphons, were excluded from the earlier analysis of about 610 of the donors because counts were too low. Only TCR beta chains were sequenced in this cohort, and the absence of alpha or paired-chain data limited detectable features. When HLA alleles, especially DR and DQ, strongly co-occurred, TCR associations were difficult to assign to individual alleles. A few of the identified cytomegalovirus-associated TCR beta chains were confirmed in vitro to be specific for cytomegalovirus antigens. According to a later analysis, parvovirus B19, influenza, CMV and Epstein-Barr virus appeared linked to several top co-occurrence clusters. Specific HLA alleles were associated with 15,000 to 20,000 TCR beta sequences at a false discovery rate of 0.05 in a later analysis. A cluster of highly shared sequence variants was judged likely to represent a technical artifact of the sequencing pipeline. An earlier analysis of 587 of the donors showed that most TCR beta V segments appeared in productive rearrangements either about 87% or about 30% of the time, which broadly matched IMGT annotations. The study gave a list of roughly 150 TCR beta chains associated with cytomegalovirus. Because HLA typing was missing for some donors at each locus, association tests included only the typed subset. A later genetic analysis associated a missense DCLRE1C variant with V-gene and J-gene trimming of TCR beta chains, and an independent cohort replicated the association. Linkage disequilibrium might explain the correlated functional status among segregating V segments, but an unknown experimental factor could not be ruled out. The only immune exposure information available for the cohort was CMV serostatus. Presence/absence analyses assumed roughly uniform sequencing depth across donors, an assumption that may not hold. Some IMGT-functional V segments, including TRBV6-2 and TRBV6-3, could not be distinguished by the 87-base-pair reads and were therefore excluded. A further reported finding was that TCR beta sequences accurately predicted the HLA-A and HLA-B alleles for most subjects in the first cohort. Most CMV-associated TCR beta chains appeared to be HLA-restricted in a later analysis, and the HLA associations seemed to be driven largely by CMV exposure.

Per the germline V gene, SGHTA is the CDR1 and FQGTGA is the CDR2. The V end gives up 2 bases and the J end 6 bases, leaving 6 bases in the junction not matched to a gene. The CDR3 measures 16 amino acids from cysteine to phenylalanine. Only the CDR3 portion is preserved as DNA: 48 bases, with reading frame beginning at the first base. In total, just over 650 healthy bone marrow donors made up the cohort. All cohort members were sampled while nominally healthy, although unrecorded immune exposures were likely present. The donor tested CMV seronegative and was one of the 352 seronegative cohort members. A peripheral blood sample was collected from each donor, and TCR beta sequencing was performed on peripheral blood mononuclear cells. Genomic DNA was extracted from the blood cell samples with the Qiagen DNeasy Blood Extraction Kit. Library preparation employed the immunoSEQ multiplex PCR assay. For the multiplex PCR, a mixture combining 60 forward primers for TCR Vbeta segments and 13 reverse primers for TCR Jbeta segments was used. Amplification of the CDR3 region of rearranged TCR beta genes was performed with a multiplex PCR assay on genomic DNA. The Illumina HiSeq System was used to sequence the amplified TCR beta libraries as 87-base-pair reads. In the paper's pipeline: A later analysis counted tens of millions of unique TCR beta chains across the 666 repertoires, and 9 million to 14 million of these chains were shared by at least two donors. Raw reads were error-corrected and collapsed into unique sequences by a nearest-neighbor algorithm in which closely related sequences were merged to remove PCR and sequencing errors. Alignment of CDR3 sequences to IMGT reference sequences was used to assign V, D and J gene segments. For a sequence to be retained, at least a six-nucleotide match to both a V gene segment and a J gene segment was required. Rearrangements were classified as productive when the CDR3 lacked stop codons and remained in frame with V and J, and all other rearrangements were classified as non-productive. Following IMGT convention, CDR3 was defined as the stretch from the second conserved V-encoded cysteine up to the conserved J-encoded phenylalanine. In an earlier analysis of 500 to 650 of the donors, sequences lacking an unambiguous match to a single V gene segment were excluded. In an earlier analysis of several hundred of the donors, V segments were called functional above 56.7% productive rearrangements and were called segregating when the between-donor standard deviation exceeded 5%. A statistical classification framework was built to diagnose cytomegalovirus status from the catalog of TCR beta chain sequences. In a later analysis, V and J genes were assigned by comparing TCR nucleotide sequences against IMGT/GENE-DB human TR gene sequences. In a later analysis, CDR3 sequences and most-parsimonious VDJ recombination scenarios were assigned using the TCRdist pipeline. In a later analysis, each TCR beta chain was defined by its CDR3 amino acid sequence together with its V-gene family, and reads without a unique V-gene family were excluded. To address suspected cross-contamination and a sequencing artifact, a later analysis removed under 600 highly shared, low-generation-probability nucleotide sequences. In a later analysis, a clonal expansion index was calculated for each public chain from normalized within-repertoire ranks of inferred template counts. In a later analysis, generation probabilities were computed with a VDJ recombination model fitted to out-of-frame rearrangements, and the resulting probabilities were checked against IGoR. Hypergeometric tests were used in a later analysis to score TCR-TCR, TCR-HLA and TCR-CMV co-occurrence, with a repertoire-size bias correction applied to the TCR pairs. False discovery rates were estimated in a later analysis by permuting HLA or CMV assignments 20 times. In a later analysis, co-occurring TCRs were grouped with DBSCAN, and TCRdist sequence similarity was added when clustering was performed within HLA-allele-positive subsets. Repertoires with fewer than 30,000 or more than 120,000 public chains, plus five repertoires with anomalous nucleotide sharing, were excluded from co-occurrence clustering. Held by TCRdb, this immuneACCESS table contains in-frame sequences only and omits some clones. Under half of the omission traces to an unresolved V gene where checked; the cause of the rest is unknown. The DNA gave D and trimming, while V, J and clone size come from that table. Present in this sample are 100,000 to 150,000 clones, around 74% of which were seen just once. The ten largest clonotypes hold roughly 7.3% of the sample.

On this clone: It lacks a known antigen. Base qualities were left out, and no much larger clone turns up one base away.

This clonotype was sampled from a male donor in good health and CMV-seronegative. The chain uses TRBV7-3 and TRBJ2-1; 11 bases in the middle match TRBD2. Material: PBMCs. This receptor carries the CDR3 CASSLYSGGASNEQFF. The DNA sequence reads TGTGCCAGCAGCTTATATAGCGGGGGGGCAAGCAATGAGCAGTTCTTC.